This paragraph covers one T cell receptor beta chain sequence. Antigen specificity is unknown. The sample comes from a study of cytomegalovirus exposure and HLA in healthy donors. Points from the study as a whole: Reportedly, diagnosis of cytomegalovirus status by the classifier showed high specificity and sensitivity. While the bulk of TCR sequences proved rare, some public TCRs turned up in many donors.

The CDR3 length is 18 residues. V gave up 5 bases and J gave up 3 bases; unmatched junction bases: 9. From germline, CDR1 is PRHDT and CDR2 FYEKMQ (reference sequence). Only in-frame clones appear in the TCRdb table, and some are missing; sequencing was by immunoSEQ multiplex PCR. In the table there are 300,000 to 450,000 clones, about nine tenths of which are singletons. The TCR sequence derives from a woman aged 18-29 years in good health and CMV-seronegative. V is TRBV13 and J is TRBJ2-1; 14 nucleotides match TRBD2. The sequencing input was PBMCs. The DNA for the CDR3 is TGTGCCAGCAGCCCCAGGGGGACTAGCGGGAGTCGCTACAATGAGCAGTTCTTC. Its translation is CASSPRGTSGSRYNEQFF.